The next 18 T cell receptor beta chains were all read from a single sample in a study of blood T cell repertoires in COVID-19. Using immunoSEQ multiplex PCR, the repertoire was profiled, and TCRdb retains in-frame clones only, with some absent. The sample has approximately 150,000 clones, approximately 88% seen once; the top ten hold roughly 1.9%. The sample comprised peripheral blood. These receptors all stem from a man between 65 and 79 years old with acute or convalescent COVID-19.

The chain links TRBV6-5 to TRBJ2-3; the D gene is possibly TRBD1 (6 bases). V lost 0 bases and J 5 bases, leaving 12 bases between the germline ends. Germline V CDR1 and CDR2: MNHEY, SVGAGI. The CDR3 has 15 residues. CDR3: CASSYSWGRRDTQYF. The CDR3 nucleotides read TGTGCCAGCAGTTACTCTTGGGGGCGCAGAGATACGCAGTATTTT.

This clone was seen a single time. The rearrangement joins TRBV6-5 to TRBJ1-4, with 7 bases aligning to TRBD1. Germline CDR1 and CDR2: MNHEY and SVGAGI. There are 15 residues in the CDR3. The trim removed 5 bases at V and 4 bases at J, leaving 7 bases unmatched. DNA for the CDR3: TGTGCCAGCAGTAAAACGGGACAGAGTAATGAAAAACTGTTTTTT. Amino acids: CASSKTGQSNEKLFF.

For the CDR3, the DNA is TGTGCCAGCAGCCCATGGACAGGGGAACTATTCGAGCAGTACTTC. Translation: CASSPWTGELFEQYF. The gene calls are TRBV6-2 or TRBV6-3 and TRBJ2-7; 9 bases agree with TRBD1. The CDR3 runs 15 residues. CDR1 is MNHEY, CDR2 SVGEGT, per germline. After removal of 6 bases from V and 6 bases from J, the junction contained 12 bases not matched to a gene.

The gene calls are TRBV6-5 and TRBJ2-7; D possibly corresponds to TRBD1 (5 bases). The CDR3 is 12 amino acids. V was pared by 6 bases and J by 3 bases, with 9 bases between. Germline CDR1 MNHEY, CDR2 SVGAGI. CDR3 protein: CASRLDSYEQYF. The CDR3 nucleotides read TGTGCCAGCAGGTTAGACAGCTACGAGCAGTACTTC.

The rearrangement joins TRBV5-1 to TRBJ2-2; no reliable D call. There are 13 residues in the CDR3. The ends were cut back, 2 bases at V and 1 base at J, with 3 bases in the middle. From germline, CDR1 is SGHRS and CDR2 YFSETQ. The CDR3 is CASSFQNTGELFF. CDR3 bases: TGCGCCAGCAGCTTTCAGAACACCGGGGAGCTGTTTTTT.

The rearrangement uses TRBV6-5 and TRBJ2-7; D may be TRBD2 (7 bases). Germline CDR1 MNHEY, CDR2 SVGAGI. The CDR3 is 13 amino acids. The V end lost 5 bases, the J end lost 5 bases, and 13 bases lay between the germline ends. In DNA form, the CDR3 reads TGTGCCAGCAGTCGGACGGGGGGCCACGAGCAGTACTTC. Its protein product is CASSRTGGHEQYF.

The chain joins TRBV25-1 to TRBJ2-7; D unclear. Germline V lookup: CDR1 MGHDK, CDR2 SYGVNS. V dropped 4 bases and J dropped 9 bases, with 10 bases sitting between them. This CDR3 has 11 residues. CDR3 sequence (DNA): TGTGCCAGCAGTGGACCTCCGGGGCAGTACTTC. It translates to CASSGPPGQYF.

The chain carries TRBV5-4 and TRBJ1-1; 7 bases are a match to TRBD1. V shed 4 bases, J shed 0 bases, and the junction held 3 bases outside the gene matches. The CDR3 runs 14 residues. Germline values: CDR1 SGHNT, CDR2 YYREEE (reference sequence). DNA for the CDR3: TGTGCCAGCAGCGCGGGACAGTTGAACACTGAAGCTTTCTTT. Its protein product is CASSAGQLNTEAFF.

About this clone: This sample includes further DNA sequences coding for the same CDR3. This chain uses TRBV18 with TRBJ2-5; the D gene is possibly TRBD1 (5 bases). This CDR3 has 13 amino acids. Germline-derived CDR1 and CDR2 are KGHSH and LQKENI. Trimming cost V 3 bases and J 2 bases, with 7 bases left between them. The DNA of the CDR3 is TGTGCCAGCTCACCGGGGCTACAAGAGACCCAGTACTTC. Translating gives CASSPGLQETQYF.

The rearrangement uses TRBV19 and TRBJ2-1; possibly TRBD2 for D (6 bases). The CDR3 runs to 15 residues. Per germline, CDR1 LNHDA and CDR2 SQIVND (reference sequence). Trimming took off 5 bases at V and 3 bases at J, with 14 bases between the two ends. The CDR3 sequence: CASSSSGSVYNEQFF. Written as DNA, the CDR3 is TGTGCCAGTAGTTCTTCCGGGAGCGTCTACAATGAGCAGTTCTTC.

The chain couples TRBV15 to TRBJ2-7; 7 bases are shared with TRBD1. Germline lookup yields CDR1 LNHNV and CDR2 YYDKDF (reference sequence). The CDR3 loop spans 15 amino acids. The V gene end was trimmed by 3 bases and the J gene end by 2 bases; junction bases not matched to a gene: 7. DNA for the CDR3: TGTGCCACCAGCAGGACAGGGTTCGGACCCTACGAGCAGTACTTC. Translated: CATSRTGFGPYEQYF.

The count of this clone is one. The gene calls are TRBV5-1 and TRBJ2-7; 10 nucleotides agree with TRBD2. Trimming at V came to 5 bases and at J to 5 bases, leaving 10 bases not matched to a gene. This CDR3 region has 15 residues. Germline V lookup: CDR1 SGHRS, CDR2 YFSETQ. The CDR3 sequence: CASRTGLAGVNEQYF. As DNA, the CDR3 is TGCGCCAGCAGAACTGGCCTAGCGGGGGTTAACGAGCAGTACTTC.

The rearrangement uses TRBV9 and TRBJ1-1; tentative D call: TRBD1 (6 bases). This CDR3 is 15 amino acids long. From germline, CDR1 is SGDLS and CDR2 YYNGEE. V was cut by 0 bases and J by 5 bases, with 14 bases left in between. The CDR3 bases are TGTGCCAGCAGCGTAGGCGAGGGAGGGGGGACTGAAGCTTTCTTT. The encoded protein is CASSVGEGGGTEAFF.

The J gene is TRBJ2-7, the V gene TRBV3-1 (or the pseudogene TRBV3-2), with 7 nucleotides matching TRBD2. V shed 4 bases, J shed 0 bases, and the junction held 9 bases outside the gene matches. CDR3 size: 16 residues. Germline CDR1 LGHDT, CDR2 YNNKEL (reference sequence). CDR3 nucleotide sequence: TGTGCCAGCAGCCGTTCTAGCGGAGGGGCCTCCTACGAGCAGTACTTC. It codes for CASSRSSGGASYEQYF.

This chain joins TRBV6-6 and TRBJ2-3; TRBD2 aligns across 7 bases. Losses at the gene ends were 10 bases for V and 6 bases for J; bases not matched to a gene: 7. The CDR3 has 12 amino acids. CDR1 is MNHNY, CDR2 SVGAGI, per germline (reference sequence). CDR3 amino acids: CATSGVQDTQYF. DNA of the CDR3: TGTGCCACGAGCGGGGTTCAGGATACGCAGTATTTT.

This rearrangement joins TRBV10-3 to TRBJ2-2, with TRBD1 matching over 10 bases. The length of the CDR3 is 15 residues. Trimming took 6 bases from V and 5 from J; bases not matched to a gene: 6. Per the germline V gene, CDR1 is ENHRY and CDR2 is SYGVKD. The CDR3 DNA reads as TGTGCCATCAGACCCGACAGGGGGCAAACCGGGGAGCTGTTTTTT. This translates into CAIRPDRGQTGELFF.

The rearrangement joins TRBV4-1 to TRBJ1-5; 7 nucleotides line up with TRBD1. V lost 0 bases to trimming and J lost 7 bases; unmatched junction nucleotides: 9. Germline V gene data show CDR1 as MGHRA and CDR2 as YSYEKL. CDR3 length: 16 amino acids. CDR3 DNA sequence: TGCGCCAGCAGCCAAGAACCGGGCAGGGGGAGACAGCCCCAGCATTTT. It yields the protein CASSQEPGRGRQPQHF.

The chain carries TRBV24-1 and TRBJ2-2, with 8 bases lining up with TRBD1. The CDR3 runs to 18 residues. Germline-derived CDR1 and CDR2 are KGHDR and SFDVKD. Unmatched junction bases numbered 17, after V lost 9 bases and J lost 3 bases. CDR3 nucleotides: TGTGCCACCTCCGCGGTCCAGGGGGCCAGGTGGGACACCGGGGAGCTGTTTTTT. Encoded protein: CATSAVQGARWDTGELFF.